Presented here are 29 T cell receptor beta chains from one specimen sequenced in a study of blood T cell repertoires in COVID-19. Sequenced by immunoSEQ multiplex PCR; TCRdb stores in-frame clones only, minus some. The sample lists roughly 100,000 clones; around 80% were seen once. Sequencing input: peripheral blood. All receptors derive from a human donor in a cohort sampled during active COVID-19.

This chain links TRBV5-1 with TRBJ2-7; no clear D gene. The CDR3 length is 14 residues. The V and J ends lost 1 base and 4 bases respectively, with 12 bases between them. The germline gives CDR1 SGHRS, CDR2 YFSETQ. The DNA for the CDR3 is TGCGCCAGCAGCTTGTATGACTTAGATTACGAGCAGTACTTC. Protein product: CASSLYDLDYEQYF.

This chain links TRBV7-8 with TRBJ1-5, with 8 bases identical to TRBD1. Trimming cost V 5 bases and J 0 bases; bases outside gene matches: 6. The CDR3 has 16 residues. Germline values: CDR1 SGHVS, CDR2 FQNEAQ. CDR3 residues: CASSPWDRNSNQPQHF. The DNA of the CDR3 is TGTGCCAGCAGCCCCTGGGACAGGAATAGCAATCAGCCCCAGCATTTT.

The chain links TRBV7-9 to TRBJ1-1; a weak D match, TRBD1 (5 bases). The CDR3 loop spans 14 amino acids. V was clipped by 4 bases and J by 0 bases, with 9 bases between them. Germline lookup yields CDR1 SEHNR and CDR2 FQNEAQ (reference sequence). This chain's CDR3 is CASSWDLMNTEAFF. CDR3 bases: TGTGCCAGCAGCTGGGACTTAATGAACACTGAAGCTTTCTTT.

This sequence joins TRBV7-2 and TRBJ2-7; no firm D call. V lost 5 bases to trimming and J lost 2 bases, with 10 bases between them. The V gene's germline CDR1 is SGHTA and CDR2 FQGNSA. The CDR3 runs 13 residues. Written as DNA, the CDR3 is TGTGCCAGCAGCCTCCCGGAGACCTACGAGCAGTACTTC. It codes for CASSLPETYEQYF.

V usage is TRBV29-1 and J usage is TRBJ2-5; possibly TRBD1 for D (5 bases). Germline V gene data show CDR1 as SQVTM and CDR2 as ANQGSEA. The CDR3 loop spans 13 amino acids. Between the trimmed V and J ends, which lost 4 bases and 5 bases, there was a span of 14 bases. In DNA, the CDR3 is TGCAGCGTTGCCGGACACCTTTTGGAGACCCAGTACTTC. Translating gives CSVAGHLLETQYF.

The chain carries TRBV16 and TRBJ2-7; the match to TRBD2 covers 13 bases. The junction had 4 bases not matched to a gene; V was cut back by 3 bases and J by 11 bases. The CDR3 is made up of 13 amino acids. The germline gives CDR1 KGHSY, CDR2 FQNENV. The CDR3 DNA reads as TGTGCCAGCAGCCATGGGACTAGCGGGACTAAGTACTTC. Translation gives CASSHGTSGTKYF.

This sequence joins TRBV5-4 and TRBJ1-2, with 11 bases fitting TRBD1. With V trimmed by 0 bases and J by 11 bases, 12 bases remained unmatched. CDR1 and CDR2 from the germline V gene are SGHNT and YYREEE (reference sequence). The CDR3 has 16 residues. The CDR3 nucleotides read TGTGCCAGCAGCTTGGTCAAACCGGGACAGGGGGACGGGTACACCTTC. Amino acid sequence: CASSLVKPGQGDGYTF. Combining the CDR3 with reference TRBV5-4 and TRBJ1-2 gives the whole variable domain ETGVTQSPTHLIKTRGQQVTLRCSSQSGHNTVSWYQQALGQGPQFIFQYYREEENGRGNFPPRFSGLQFPNYSSELNVNALELDDSALYLCASSLVKPGQGDGYTFGSGTRLTVV.

The chain combines TRBV18 with TRBJ1-1, with 7 bases lining up with TRBD1. V shed 1 base, J shed 5 bases, and the junction held 10 bases outside the gene matches. Germline assignment: CDR1 KGHSH and CDR2 LQKENI. The CDR3 length is 16 residues. The CDR3 coding sequence is TGTGCCAGCTCACCACGGAGAGGGGGCGCCGGTACTGAAGCTTTCTTT. Protein product: CASSPRRGGAGTEAFF. The variable domain in full, completed from reference TRBV18 and TRBJ1-1, reads NAGVMQNPRHLVRRRGQEARLRCSPMKGHSHVYWYRQLPEEGLKFMVYLQKENIIDESGMPKERFSAEFPKEGPSILRIQQVVRGDSAAYFCASSPRRGGAGTEAFFGQGTRLTVV.

V is TRBV14 and J is TRBJ2-1, with 11 bases aligning to TRBD2. Germline lookup yields CDR1 SGHDN and CDR2 FVKESK. This CDR3 has 15 residues. The V segment lost 4 bases and the J segment 2 bases; nucleotides outside the gene matches: 1. The CDR3 DNA reads TGTGCCAGCAGCCTTAGCGGGAGGGCCTACAATGAGCAGTTCTTC. Its protein product is CASSLSGRAYNEQFF.

The count of this clone is one. The chain carries TRBV11-2 and TRBJ2-2, with TRBD2 matching 10 bases. The V gene end was trimmed by 6 bases and the J gene end by 4 bases; junction bases not matched to a gene: 8. Germline CDR1 SGHAT, CDR2 FQNNGV. The CDR3 covers 16 residues. The chain's CDR3 is CASRHPGLATTGELFF. CDR3 nucleotides: TGTGCCAGCAGGCACCCGGGACTAGCGACCACCGGGGAGCTGTTTTTT. The full variable domain, completed using reference TRBV11-2 and TRBJ2-2, is EAGVAQSPRYKIIEKRQSVAFWCNPISGHATLYWYQQILGQGPKLLIQFQNNGVVDDSQLPKDRFSAERLKGVDSTLKIQPAKLEDSAVYLCASRHPGLATTGELFFGEGSRLTVL.

The V call is TRBV6-4, the J call TRBJ1-4; 11 bases agree with TRBD1. J gave up 6 bases and V 4 bases, and 4 bases lay outside the gene matches. The length of the CDR3 is 15 residues. CDR1 and CDR2 (germline): MRHNA, SNTAGT. The CDR3 region is CASSGPGQGDEKLFF. CDR3 coding DNA: TGTGCCAGCAGTGGGCCGGGACAGGGGGATGAAAAACTGTTTTTT.

The chain has TRBV6-5 and TRBJ1-2; D is unclear. This CDR3 region has 13 residues. Per germline, CDR1 MNHEY and CDR2 SVGAGI. The V and J ends lost 6 bases and 5 bases respectively, with 13 bases between them. The CDR3 bases are TGTGCCAGCAGCCCAGGACTTCTGTATGGCTACACCTTC. Translating gives CASSPGLLYGYTF.

In its sample, this clone was seen once. The genes are TRBV5-1 and TRBJ2-1, with 9 bases matching TRBD2. CDR1 is SGHRS and CDR2 is YFSETQ in the germline V gene. J gave up 6 bases and V 6 bases, and 10 bases lay outside the gene matches. The length of the CDR3 is 15 residues. The CDR3 DNA sequence: TGCGCCAGCATCAATAGCGGGAGCGCGGGCAATGAGCAGTTCTTC. This encodes CASINSGSAGNEQFF. The full variable domain, its missing parts supplied by reference TRBV5-1 and TRBJ2-1, is KAGVTQTPRYLIKTRGQQVTLSCSPISGHRSVSWYQQTPGQGLQFLFEYFSETQRNKGNFPGRFSGRQFSNSRSEMNVSTLELGDSALYLCASINSGSAGNEQFFGPGTRLTVL.

This clone has just one count. The gene calls are TRBV10-3 and TRBJ1-1; possible D gene TRBD1, 6 bases. CDR1 ENHRY and CDR2 SYGVKD come from the germline V gene. The CDR3 runs 14 residues. The germline V and J ends were trimmed by 7 bases and 1 base, with 13 bases remaining between them. Here the CDR3 DNA reads TGTGCCATCAAGGCAGGGGATTCGAACACTGAAGCTTTCTTT. Translation: CAIKAGDSNTEAFF.

V usage is TRBV6-5 and J usage is TRBJ2-7; 7 bases align to TRBD1. Germline CDR1 reads MNHEY; CDR2 reads SVGAGI. The length of the CDR3 is 14 residues. Unmatched junction bases numbered 2, after V lost 3 bases and J lost 0 bases. CDR3 loop: CASSYGQASYEQYF. The CDR3 DNA reads TGTGCCAGCAGTTATGGACAGGCCTCCTACGAGCAGTACTTC.

The chain has TRBV6-5 and TRBJ1-5; 7 nucleotides match TRBD1. Germline values: CDR1 MNHEY, CDR2 SVGAGI. The junction had 9 bases not matched to a gene; V was cut back by 6 bases and J by 7 bases. This CDR3 is built from 14 residues. This chain's CDR3 is CASRGNRGGQPQHF. In DNA, the CDR3 is TGTGCCAGCAGGGGTAACAGGGGAGGACAGCCCCAGCATTTT.

This chain links TRBV11-2 with TRBJ2-2, with TRBD2 identical over 9 bases. CDR3 length: 15 amino acids. J lost 5 bases, V lost 2 bases, and 3 bases had no gene match. Germline CDR1 reads SGHAT; CDR2 reads FQNNGV. The CDR3 here is CASSLTSGFTGELFF. CDR3 nucleotide sequence: TGTGCCAGCAGCTTAACTAGCGGGTTTACCGGGGAGCTGTTTTTT.

This chain joins TRBV9 and TRBJ2-1, with TRBD2 matching over 8 bases. CDR3 size: 14 residues. Trimming cost V 0 bases and J 13 bases; bases outside gene matches: 9. Per the germline V gene, CDR1 is SGDLS and CDR2 is YYNGEE. The CDR3 coding sequence is TGTGCCAGCAGCGTAGATATTAGCGGGATAGTCCAGTTCTTC. It is translated as CASSVDISGIVQFF. The full variable domain, rest sourced from reference TRBV9 and TRBJ2-1, is DSGVTQTPKHLITATGQRVTLRCSPRSGDLSVYWYQQSLDQGLQFLIQYYNGEERAKGNILERFSAQQFPDLHSELNLSSLELGDSALYFCASSVDISGIVQFFGPGTRLTVL.

This clone has a handful of counts. V is TRBV28 and J is TRBJ1-2; 8 nucleotides agree with TRBD1. The CDR3 has 13 residues. Looked up from germline, CDR1 is MDHEN and CDR2 is SYDVKM. The CDR3 region has the DNA TGTAGGTCCGGAGGGACAGGAAGGGAAGGCTACACCTTC. It yields the protein CRSGGTGREGYTF.

The chain has TRBV28 and TRBJ1-5; the match to TRBD1 covers 8 bases. The CDR3 is 17 amino acids. V was pared by 1 base and J by 0 bases, with 5 bases of the junction left unmatched. Looked up from germline, CDR1 is MDHEN and CDR2 is SYDVKM. CDR3 bases: TGTGCCAGCAGTTTATTCGGGACAGGTGGTAGCAATCAGCCCCAGCATTTT. Translated, it gives CASSLFGTGGSNQPQHF. Complete variable domain (other parts from reference TRBV28 and TRBJ1-5): DVKVTQSSRYLVKRTGEKVFLECVQDMDHENMFWYRQDPGLGLRLIYFSYDVKMKEKGDIPEGYSVSREKKERFSLILESASTNQTSMYLCASSLFGTGGSNQPQHFGDGTRLSIL.

The V call is TRBV28, the J call TRBJ2-7, with D unresolved. V was shortened by 7 bases and J by 2 bases, with 12 bases between the two germline ends. This CDR3 contains 13 residues. The germline V gene encodes CDR1 MDHEN and CDR2 SYDVKM. In DNA, the CDR3 is TGTGCCAGCACCCCGGGTCCCACCTACGAGCAGTACTTC. Its protein is CASTPGPTYEQYF.

V and J are TRBV28 and TRBJ2-3; D not resolved. V lost 7 bases and J lost 0, with 5 bases in between. The CDR3 consists of 12 residues. Germline V CDR1 and CDR2: MDHEN, SYDVKM. The DNA of the CDR3 is TGTGCCAGCACCTTGAGCACAGATACGCAGTATTTT. Protein: CASTLSTDTQYF.

The table lists this clone with many counts. The chain employs TRBV28 and TRBJ1-3; possible D gene TRBD1, 6 bases. This CDR3 has 13 residues. V lost 8 bases and J 6 bases, leaving 14 bases between the germline ends. Germline values: CDR1 MDHEN, CDR2 SYDVKM. CDR3 protein: CASGWGLENTIYF. The CDR3 DNA sequence: TGTGCCAGCGGTTGGGGGCTTGAAAACACCATATATTTT. Full variable domain (rest looked up from reference TRBV28 and TRBJ1-3): DVKVTQSSRYLVKRTGEKVFLECVQDMDHENMFWYRQDPGLGLRLIYFSYDVKMKEKGDIPEGYSVSREKKERFSLILESASTNQTSMYLCASGWGLENTIYFGEGSWLTVV.

This clone has just a few counts. The V and J genes are TRBV7-2 and TRBJ2-3; TRBD2 aligns across 9 bases. The CDR3 has 16 amino acids. From germline, CDR1 is SGHTA and CDR2 FQGNSA. The junction had 6 bases not matched to a gene; V was cut back by 4 bases and J by 1 base. CDR3 residues: CASSWASGVGTDTQYF. Here the CDR3 DNA reads TGTGCCAGCAGCTGGGCTAGCGGGGTAGGCACAGATACGCAGTATTTT.

This chain links TRBV6-5 with TRBJ1-5; TRBD1 agrees at 7 bases. This CDR3 spans 15 amino acids. Trimming removed 7 bases from V and 3 bases from J; junction bases left unmatched: 9. Germline CDR1 and CDR2: MNHEY and SVGAGI. The chain's CDR3 is CASNSGTVNNQPQHF. In DNA form, the CDR3 reads TGTGCCAGCAACTCCGGGACAGTGAACAATCAGCCCCAGCATTTT.

V and J are TRBV19 and TRBJ2-7; 10 bases are a match to TRBD1. The germline CDR1 and CDR2 sequences are LNHDA and SQIVND (reference sequence). The CDR3 extends over 13 amino acids. The trim removed 6 bases at V and 4 bases at J, leaving 3 bases unmatched. CDR3 protein: CASRDRGSYEQYF. The CDR3 region has the DNA TGTGCCAGTAGGGACAGGGGGAGTTACGAGCAGTACTTC.

The gene calls are TRBV28 and TRBJ1-1; perhaps TRBD1 as D (6 bases). CDR1 and CDR2 from the germline V gene are MDHEN and SYDVKM. The CDR3 runs to 13 residues. Trimming shortened V by 5 bases and J by 3 bases, and 10 bases separated the two germline ends. The CDR3 bases are TGTGCCAGCAGTATACGGACAGACACTGAAGCTTTCTTT. Amino acids: CASSIRTDTEAFF.

The chain links TRBV3-1 (or the pseudogene TRBV3-2) to TRBJ2-3; D is unresolved. V was cut by 4 bases and J by 4 bases, with 12 bases left in between. CDR1 LGHDT and CDR2 YNNKEL come from the germline V gene (reference sequence). This CDR3 spans 14 amino acids. The CDR3 DNA is TGTGCCAGCAGCCCCCGGTTCCCCCCAGATACGCAGTATTTT. It yields the protein CASSPRFPPDTQYF.

The chain has TRBV11-3 and TRBJ2-1, with a tentative D call TRBD2 (6 bases). CDR1 is SGHNT, CDR2 YENEEA, per germline. The V gene lost 5 bases and the J gene lost 8 bases, with 22 bases spanning the gap. CDR3 length: 16 residues. The CDR3 sequence is CASSRGLANRPDEQFF. For the CDR3, the DNA is TGTGCCAGCAGCCGAGGCCTAGCGAACCGCCCGGATGAGCAGTTCTTC.